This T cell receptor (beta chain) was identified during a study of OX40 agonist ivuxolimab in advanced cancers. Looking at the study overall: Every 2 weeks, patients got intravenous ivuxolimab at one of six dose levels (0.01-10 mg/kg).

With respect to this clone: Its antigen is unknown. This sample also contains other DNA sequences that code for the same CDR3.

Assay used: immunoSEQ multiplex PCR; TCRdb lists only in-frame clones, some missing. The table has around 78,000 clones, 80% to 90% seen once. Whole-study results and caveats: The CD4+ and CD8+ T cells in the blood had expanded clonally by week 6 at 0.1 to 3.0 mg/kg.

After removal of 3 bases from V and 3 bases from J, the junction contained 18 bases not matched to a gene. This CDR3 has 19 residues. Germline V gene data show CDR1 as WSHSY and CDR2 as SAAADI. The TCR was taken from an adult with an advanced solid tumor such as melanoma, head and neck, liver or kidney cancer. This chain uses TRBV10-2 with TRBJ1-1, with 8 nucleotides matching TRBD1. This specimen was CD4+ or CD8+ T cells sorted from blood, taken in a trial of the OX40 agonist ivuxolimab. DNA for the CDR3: TGCGCCAGCAGTGACTATAACCGTTGGGGACAGGCTGGGGACACTGAAGCTTTCTTT. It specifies CASSDYNRWGQAGDTEAFF.